The clone carrying this T cell receptor beta chain has more than one count but fewer than ten. Its specificity is not known. This CDR3 region has 17 residues. Germline assignment: CDR1 LGHNA and CDR2 YNFKEQ. V was cut by 4 bases and J by 0 bases, with 19 bases left in between. These data belong to a study of T cell responses to AZD1222 COVID-19 vaccine. Study results and limitations: Compared with day 0, the breadth and depth of the Spike-specific TCR repertoire rose significantly after two doses of AZD1222.

Measured with immunoSEQ multiplex PCR; TCRdb has only the in-frame clones, and not every one. In the table there are fewer than 150,000 clones, 80% to 95% of which are singletons. The material was peripheral blood, obtained 28 days after the second AZD1222 dose. The chain has TRBV4-2 and TRBJ2-7; possibly TRBD2 for D (6 bases). The source of this sequence is an adult who received the AZD1222 COVID-19 vaccine. The CDR3 bases are TGTGCCAGCAGCCCCTCTGAGGGTAGCGGAGGCTCCTACGAGCAGTACTTC. It is translated as CASSPSEGSGGSYEQYF.